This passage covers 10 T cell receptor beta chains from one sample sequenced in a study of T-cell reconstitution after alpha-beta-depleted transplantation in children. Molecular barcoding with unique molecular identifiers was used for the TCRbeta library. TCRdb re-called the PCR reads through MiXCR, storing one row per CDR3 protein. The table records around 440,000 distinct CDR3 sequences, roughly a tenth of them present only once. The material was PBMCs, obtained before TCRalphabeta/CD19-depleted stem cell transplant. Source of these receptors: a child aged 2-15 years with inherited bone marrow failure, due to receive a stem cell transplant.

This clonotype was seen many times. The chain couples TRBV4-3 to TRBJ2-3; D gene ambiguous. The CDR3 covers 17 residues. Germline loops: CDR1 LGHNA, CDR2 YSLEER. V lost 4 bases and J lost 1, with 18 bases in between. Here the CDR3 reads CASSRILDSPRTDTQYF. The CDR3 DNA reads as TGCGCCAGCAGCCGAATCCTCGACTCGCCCCGCACAGATACGCAGTATTTT.

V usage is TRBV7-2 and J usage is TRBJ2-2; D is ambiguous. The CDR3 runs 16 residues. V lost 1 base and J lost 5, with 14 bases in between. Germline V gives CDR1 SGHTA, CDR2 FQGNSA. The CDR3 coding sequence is TGTGCCAGCAGCTTAGATTTCTGGGCCTCAACCGGGGAGCTGTTTTTT. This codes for CASSLDFWASTGELFF.

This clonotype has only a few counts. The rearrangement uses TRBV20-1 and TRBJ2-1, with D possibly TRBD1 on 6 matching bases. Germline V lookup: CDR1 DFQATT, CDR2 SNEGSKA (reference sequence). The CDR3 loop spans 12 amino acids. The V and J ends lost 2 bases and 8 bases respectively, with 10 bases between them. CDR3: CSARIRGDEQFF. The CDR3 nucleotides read TGCAGTGCTAGAATCAGGGGCGATGAGCAGTTCTTC.

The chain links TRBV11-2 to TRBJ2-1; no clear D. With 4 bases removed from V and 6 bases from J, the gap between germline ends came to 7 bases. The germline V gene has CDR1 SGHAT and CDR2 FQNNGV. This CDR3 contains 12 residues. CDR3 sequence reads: CASSSLSNEQFF. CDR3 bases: TGTGCCAGCAGCTCCCTTAGCAATGAGCAGTTCTTC.

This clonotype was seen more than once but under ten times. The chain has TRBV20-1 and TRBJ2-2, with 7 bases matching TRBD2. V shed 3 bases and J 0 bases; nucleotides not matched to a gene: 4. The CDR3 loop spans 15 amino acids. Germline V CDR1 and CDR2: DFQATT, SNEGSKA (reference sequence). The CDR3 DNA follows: TGCAGTGCTAGTATGAGCGGGACGAACACCGGGGAGCTGTTTTTT. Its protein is CSASMSGTNTGELFF.

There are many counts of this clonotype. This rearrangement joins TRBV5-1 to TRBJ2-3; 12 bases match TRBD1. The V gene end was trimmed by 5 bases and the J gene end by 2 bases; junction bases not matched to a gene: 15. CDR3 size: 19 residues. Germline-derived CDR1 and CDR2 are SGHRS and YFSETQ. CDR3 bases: TGCGCCAGCAGATCTAACCCGGGACAGGGGGCTGGGCCCACAGATACGCAGTATTTT. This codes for CASRSNPGQGAGPTDTQYF.

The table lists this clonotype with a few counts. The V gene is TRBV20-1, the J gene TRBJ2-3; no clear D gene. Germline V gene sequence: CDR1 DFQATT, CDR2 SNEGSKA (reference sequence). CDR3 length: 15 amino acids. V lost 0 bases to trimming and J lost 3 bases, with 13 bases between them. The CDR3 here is CSARDLVGRTDTQYF. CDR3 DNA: TGCAGTGCTAGAGATTTGGTCGGTCGGACAGATACGCAGTATTTT.

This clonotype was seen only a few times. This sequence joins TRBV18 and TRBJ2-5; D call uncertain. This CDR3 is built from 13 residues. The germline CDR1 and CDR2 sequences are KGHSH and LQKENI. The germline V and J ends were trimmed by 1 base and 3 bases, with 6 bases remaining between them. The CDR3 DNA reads TGTGCCAGCTCACCACAGGTGGAAGAGACCCAGTACTTC. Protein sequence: CASSPQVEETQYF.

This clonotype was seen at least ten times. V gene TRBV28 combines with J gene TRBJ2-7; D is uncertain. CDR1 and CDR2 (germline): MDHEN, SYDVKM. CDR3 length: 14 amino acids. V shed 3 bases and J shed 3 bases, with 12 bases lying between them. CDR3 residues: CASSFGQVSYEQYF. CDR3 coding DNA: TGTGCCAGCAGTTTTGGGCAGGTCAGCTACGAGCAGTACTTC.

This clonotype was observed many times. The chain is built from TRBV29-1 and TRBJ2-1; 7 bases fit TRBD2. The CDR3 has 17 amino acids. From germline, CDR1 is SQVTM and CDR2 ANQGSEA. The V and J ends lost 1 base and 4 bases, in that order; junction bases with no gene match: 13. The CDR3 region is CSVEGESGGSTYNEQFF. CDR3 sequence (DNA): TGCAGCGTTGAAGGGGAGTCTGGCGGGAGCACGTACAATGAGCAGTTCTTC.